The clone carrying this T cell receptor beta chain was seen repeatedly, ten times or more. Antigen unknown. RNA was extracted from bulk tissue without any cell sorting. The normal lung tissue was taken more than 3 cm from the tumor edge. The CDR3 loop spans 18 amino acids. J gave up 0 bases and V 0 bases, and 6 bases lay outside the gene matches. CDR1 is MNHNS and CDR2 is SASEGT in the germline V gene. These data originate in a study of tumor and adjacent non-tumor tissue in lung cancer. Across the study: Aged about 31 to 85 years, patients included nine to eleven men and 5 women with stage I to III disease. Some 4.2 million productive TCRbeta reads were obtained per sample on average. Findings and limits, study-wide: In normal lung, the top 100 clones were significantly more dominant than in tumor. Tumor TCR diversity, when higher, was linked to shorter survival.

Three rounds of nested PCR, following a modified ARM-PCR protocol, produced the TCRbeta library. TCRdb reprocessed the multiplex PCR reads via MiXCR and lists one record per CDR3 protein. The table records 70,000 to 90,000 distinct CDR3 sequences, approximately 78% of them present only once. The rearrangement links TRBV6-1 to TRBJ2-1, with 9 bases fitting TRBD2. Sequenced input: distant non-tumor lung tissue. This clonotype was obtained from a man aged 55 to 69 with non-small cell lung cancer. CDR3 nucleotide sequence: TGTGCCAGCAGTGAAGCTAGGCTAGCGGGAAGCTCCTACAATGAGCAGTTCTTC. It yields the protein CASSEARLAGSSYNEQFF.